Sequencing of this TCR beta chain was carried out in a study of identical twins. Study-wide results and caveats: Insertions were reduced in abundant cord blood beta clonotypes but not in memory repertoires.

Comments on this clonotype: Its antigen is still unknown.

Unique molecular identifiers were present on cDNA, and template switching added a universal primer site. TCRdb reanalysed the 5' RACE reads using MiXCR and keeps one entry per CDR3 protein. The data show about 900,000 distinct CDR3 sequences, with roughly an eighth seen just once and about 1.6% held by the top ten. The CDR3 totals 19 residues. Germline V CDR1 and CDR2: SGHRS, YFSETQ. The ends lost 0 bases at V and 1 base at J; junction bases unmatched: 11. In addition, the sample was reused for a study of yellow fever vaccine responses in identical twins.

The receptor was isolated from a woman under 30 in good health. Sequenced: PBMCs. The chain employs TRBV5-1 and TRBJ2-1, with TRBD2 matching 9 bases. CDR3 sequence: CASSLAVGLAGTSYNEQFF. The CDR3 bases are TGCGCCAGCAGCTTGGCTGTAGGGCTAGCGGGGACTTCCTACAATGAGCAGTTCTTC.